This TCR beta chain originates from a study of Siglec-9 on CD8 T cells in melanoma (dated by TCRdb to between 2018 and 2021). Study-level background: Siglec-9 expression on CD8+ T cells and the role of Siglec-9 in regulating T cells in the melanoma tumor microenvironment were investigated in the study.

The library relied on the immunoSEQ multiplex PCR assay. What TCRdb holds here is the immuneACCESS table cut down to in-frame rearrangements. Part of the clones is not present; checked against another copy, under half of the missing clones reflect an unresolved V gene, and the others are unexplained. This sample is represented by about 36,000 clones; roughly 80% of them were singletons. More than 1.5% of the sample is taken by the ten largest. Study-level results and caveats: An effector memory CD8+ T-cell subset that appeared to accumulate within melanoma tumors was reported to be marked and regulated by Siglec-9.

This clone has only one observation. Its antigen is unknown. The record has no base qualities; no much larger clone is one base away. The CDR3 goes from the cysteine to the phenylalanine over 15 residues. The only DNA kept is the CDR3, 45 bases in frame from the first base. From a lookup of the germline V gene (reference sequence), CDR1 and CDR2 are MNHEY and SMNVEV. V loses 5 bases, J loses 0 bases, and the germline ends lie 11 bases apart. The sequence joins TRBV27 to TRBJ2-1; the D gene cannot be named for sure. This receptor was identified in a human donor in good health. Sequencing used Siglec-9- CD8+ T cells sorted from blood. Taken with the paper, the label for cell subset or site translates to: CD8 T cells lacking Siglec-9. CDR3 reads: CASSESVSSYNEQFF. At the DNA level, the sequence is TGTGCCAGCAGTGAGTCGGTAAGCTCCTACAATGAGCAGTTCTTC.